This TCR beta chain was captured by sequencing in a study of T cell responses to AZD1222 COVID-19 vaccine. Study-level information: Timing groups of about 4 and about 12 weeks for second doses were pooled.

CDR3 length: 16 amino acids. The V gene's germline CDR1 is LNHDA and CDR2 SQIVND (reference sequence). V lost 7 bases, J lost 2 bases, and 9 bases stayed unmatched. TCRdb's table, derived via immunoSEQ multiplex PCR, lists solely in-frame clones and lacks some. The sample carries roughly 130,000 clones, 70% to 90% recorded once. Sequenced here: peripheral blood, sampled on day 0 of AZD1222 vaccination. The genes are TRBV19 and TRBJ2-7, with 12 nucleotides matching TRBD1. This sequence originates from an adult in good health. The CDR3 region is CASTGDRGRPPYEQYF. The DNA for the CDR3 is TGTGCCAGTACCGGGGACAGGGGGCGTCCCCCCTACGAGCAGTACTTC.